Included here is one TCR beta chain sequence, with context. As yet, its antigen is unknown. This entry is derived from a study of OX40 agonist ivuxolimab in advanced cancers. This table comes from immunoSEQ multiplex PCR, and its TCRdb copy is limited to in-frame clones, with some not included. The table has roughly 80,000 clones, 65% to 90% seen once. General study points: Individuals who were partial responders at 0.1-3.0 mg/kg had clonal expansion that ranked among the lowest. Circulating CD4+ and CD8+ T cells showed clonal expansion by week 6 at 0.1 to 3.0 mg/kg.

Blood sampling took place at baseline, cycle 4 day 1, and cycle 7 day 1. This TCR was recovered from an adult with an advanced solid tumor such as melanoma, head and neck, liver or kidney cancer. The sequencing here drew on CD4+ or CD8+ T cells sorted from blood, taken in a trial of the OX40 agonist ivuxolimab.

The CDR3 nucleotides read TGTGCCAGCAGTTTAAAAGGCTACCTATACAATGAGCAGTTCTTC. Its protein product is CASSLKGYLYNEQFF. The chain has TRBV27 and TRBJ2-1, with D uncertain. The CDR3 sequence is 15 residues long. Germline-derived CDR1 and CDR2 are MNHEY and SMNVEV (reference sequence). V lost 2 bases to trimming and J lost 4 bases, with 12 bases between them.